In its sample, the clone carrying this TCR beta chain was seen a few times. The second PCR ran about 6 to 11 cycles with a sample-barcoded 5' primer and J-beta primers. No fewer than 2.5 million CDR3-containing paired-end reads came from each sample. TCRdb re-called the 5' RACE reads with MiXCR, one entry per CDR3 protein. The repertoire holds some 890,000 distinct CDR3 sequences, with roughly 29% as singletons. The CDR3 totals 15 residues. Per the germline V gene, CDR1 is MDHEN and CDR2 is SYDVKM. V shed 8 bases and J shed 1 base, with 17 bases lying between them. Donors each provided 8 to 10 milliliters of peripheral blood. Per sample, at least 5 micrograms of total RNA were extracted. The sample is drawn from a study of blood T cells in healthy people across ages. Study-wide context: In model experiments, template switching was able to capture about one barcoded beta molecule for every two T cells that were present.

These data were also filed under a second study, of T cells of mothers and their children.

Material: blood. The V call is TRBV28, the J call TRBJ1-2; D is unclear. The source of this sequence is a woman between 35 and 50 years old in good health. CDR3 amino acids: CASEKAGGVNYGYTF. In DNA, the CDR3 is TGTGCCAGCGAAAAGGCAGGCGGGGTTAACTATGGCTACACCTTC.